This TCR beta chain was recorded in a study of lymphopenia after photon versus proton radiotherapy. General study findings and limits: Post-nadir TCR diversity decline inversely tracked overall survival among those who died. Post-nadir diversity loss with photons came from oligoclonal expansion, particularly CD8+ Temra cells. Photon-treated patients lost naive T cells and TCR diversity; proton-treated stayed stable. Only patients who died were analyzed for survival; proton advantage is unproven.

This clone has only one observation. Its matching antigen is unknown. TCRdb's table, derived via immunoSEQ multiplex PCR, lists solely in-frame clones and lacks some. The data show roughly 17,000 clones, more than 85% seen once. Germline CDR1 and CDR2: KGHSH and LQKENI. The CDR3 consists of 13 residues. Trimming took 5 bases from V and 1 from J, leaving 6 bases between them. This chain links TRBV18 with TRBJ1-3; D is unresolved. The origin of this receptor is a woman between 40 and 50 years old with cholangiocarcinoma. Sequences were derived from peripheral blood, sampled from a patient treated with photon-based radiotherapy. The CDR3 region is CASSTESGNTIYF. The CDR3 DNA reads as TGTGCCAGCTCAACAGAATCTGGAAACACCATATATTTT.